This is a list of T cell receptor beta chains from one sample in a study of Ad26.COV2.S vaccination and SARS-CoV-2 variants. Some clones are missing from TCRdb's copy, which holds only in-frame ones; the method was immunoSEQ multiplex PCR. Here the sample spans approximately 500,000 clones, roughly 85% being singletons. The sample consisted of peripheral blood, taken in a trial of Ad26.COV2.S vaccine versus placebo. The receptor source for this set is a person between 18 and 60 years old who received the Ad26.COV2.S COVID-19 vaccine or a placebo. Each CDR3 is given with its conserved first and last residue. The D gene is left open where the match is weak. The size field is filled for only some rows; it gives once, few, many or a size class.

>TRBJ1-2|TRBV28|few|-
CASRGETHYGYTF
TGTGCCAGCAGGGGCGAAACCCACTATGGCTACACCTTC
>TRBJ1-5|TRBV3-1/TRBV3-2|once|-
CASSQGYRREGNQPQHF
TGTGCCAGCAGCCAAGGATACCGGAGGGAAGGCAATCAGCCCCAGCATTTT
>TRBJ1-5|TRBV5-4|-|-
CASSFDEQPQHF
TGTGCCAGCAGCTTTGACGAGCAGCCCCAGCATTTT
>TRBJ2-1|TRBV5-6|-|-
CASSLTRSGVWFF
TGTGCCAGCAGCCTAACTCGGAGTGGCGTTTGGTTCTTC
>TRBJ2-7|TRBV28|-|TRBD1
CASSSRTGKREQYF
TGTGCCAGCAGTTCGAGGACAGGGAAGCGCGAGCAGTACTTC
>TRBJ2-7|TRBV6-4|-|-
CASRLVRGKDDEQYF
TGTGCCAGCAGACTGGTCCGGGGCAAGGACGACGAGCAGTACTTC
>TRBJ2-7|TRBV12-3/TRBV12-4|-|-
CASSFRRSYEQYF
TGTGCCAGCAGTTTTAGGAGATCCTACGAGCAGTACTTC
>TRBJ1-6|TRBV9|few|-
CASSADGRNSPLHF
TGTGCCAGCAGCGCGGACGGTAGGAATTCACCCCTCCACTTT
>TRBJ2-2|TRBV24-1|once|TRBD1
CATSDVQGFQLFF
TGTGCCACCAGTGACGTACAGGGGTTTCAGCTGTTTTTT
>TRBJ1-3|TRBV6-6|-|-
CASSYGRMGSGNTIYF
TGTGCCAGCAGTTACGGACGTATGGGCTCTGGAAACACCATATATTTT
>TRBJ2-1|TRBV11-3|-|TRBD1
CASSPGQGEPLGLSAQFF
TGTGCCAGCAGCCCGGGACAGGGTGAACCTCTAGGACTAAGTGCCCAGTTCTTC
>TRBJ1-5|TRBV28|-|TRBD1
CASSSHLTGGNQPQHF
TGTGCCAGCAGTAGCCACTTAACAGGGGGCAATCAGCCCCAGCATTTT
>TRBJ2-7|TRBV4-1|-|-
CASSQDPGLSEQYF
TGCGCCAGCAGCCAAGACCCGGGCCTCTCCGAGCAGTACTTC
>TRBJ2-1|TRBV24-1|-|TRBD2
CATSDPSPGLAGTNEQFF
TGTGCCACCAGTGATCCGTCACCGGGACTAGCGGGTACCAATGAGCAGTTCTTC
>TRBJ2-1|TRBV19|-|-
CASSPTSNVYEQFF
TGTGCCAGTAGTCCTACTAGCAATGTCTATGAGCAGTTCTTC
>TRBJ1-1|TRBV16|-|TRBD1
CASSHLQGAGTEAFF
TGTGCCAGCAGTCACCTACAGGGGGCGGGCACTGAAGCTTTCTTT
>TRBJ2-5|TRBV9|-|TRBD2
CASSETSGRRETQYF
TGTGCCAGCAGCGAGACTAGCGGGAGGCGAGAGACCCAGTACTTC
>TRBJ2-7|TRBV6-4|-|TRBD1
CASRGDRGGLEQYF
TGTGCCAGCAGGGGGGACAGGGGTGGTCTCGAGCAGTACTTC
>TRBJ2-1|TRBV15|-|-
CATRPYPGNEQFF
TGTGCCACCAGGCCCTATCCAGGCAATGAGCAGTTCTTC
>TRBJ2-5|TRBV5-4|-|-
CASSSDSKETQYF
TGTGCCAGCAGCTCCGACAGCAAAGAGACCCAGTACTTC
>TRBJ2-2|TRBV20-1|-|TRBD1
CSASYRGRGTGELFF
TGCAGTGCTAGTTACAGGGGGCGCGGGACCGGGGAGCTGTTTTTT
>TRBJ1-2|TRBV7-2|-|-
CASSLASDGPYGYTF
TGTGCCAGCAGCTTAGCGTCGGACGGGCCATATGGCTACACCTTC
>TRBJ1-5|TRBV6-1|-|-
CASSEGWLRNQPQHF
TGTGCCAGCAGTGAAGGGTGGCTGAGGAATCAGCCCCAGCATTTT
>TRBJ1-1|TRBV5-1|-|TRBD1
CASSSGTANTEAFF
TGCGCCAGCAGCTCCGGGACAGCGAACACTGAAGCTTTCTTT
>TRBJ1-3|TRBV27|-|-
CASSLGPGHGNTIYF
TGTGCCAGCAGTTTAGGTCCAGGGCATGGAAACACCATATATTTT
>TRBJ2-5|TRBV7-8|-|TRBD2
CASSLSGRAWETQYF
TGTGCCAGCAGCTTATCCGGGAGGGCCTGGGAGACCCAGTACTTC
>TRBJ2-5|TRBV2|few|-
CASSDSGRPYQETQYF
TGTGCCAGCAGTGATTCTGGGAGGCCCTACCAAGAGACCCAGTACTTC
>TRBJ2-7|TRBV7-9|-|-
CASSFREESYEQYF
TGTGCCAGCAGCTTCAGGGAGGAATCCTACGAGCAGTACTTC
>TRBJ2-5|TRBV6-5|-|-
CASSSPAGAQETQYF
TGTGCCAGCAGTTCACCAGCCGGGGCACAAGAGACCCAGTACTTC
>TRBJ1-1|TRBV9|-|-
CASSVGLGGNTEAFF
TGTGCCAGCAGCGTAGGTTTGGGTGGGAACACTGAAGCTTTCTTT
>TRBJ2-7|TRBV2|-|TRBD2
CASIQREGLGNEQYF
TGTGCCAGCATCCAGCGGGAGGGCCTAGGGAACGAGCAGTACTTC
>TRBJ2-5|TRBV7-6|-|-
CASSTGETQYF
TGTGCCAGCAGCACGGGGGAGACCCAGTACTTC
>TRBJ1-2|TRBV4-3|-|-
CASSQGPGTSYGYTF
TGCGCCAGCAGCCAAGGCCCCGGGACGAGCTATGGCTACACCTTC
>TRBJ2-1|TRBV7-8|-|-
CASNIPGGRGDNEQFF
TGTGCCAGCAATATACCGGGTGGGCGGGGCGATAATGAGCAGTTCTTC